What follows are 23 T cell receptor beta chains derived from one specimen sequenced in a study of T-cell reconstitution after alpha-beta-depleted transplantation in children. Unique molecular identifiers tagged the TCRbeta library. TCRdb processed the PCR reads anew with MiXCR; each CDR3 protein has one entry. The sample shows over 200,000 distinct CDR3 sequences, about a sixth of them seen only once. Sequences were derived from PBMCs, mostly from graft donor cells, sampled 360 days after TCRalphabeta/CD19-depleted stem cell transplant. All receptors derive from a male patient between 2 and 10 years old who had a stem cell transplant for acute lymphoblastic leukemia, so the T cells may come from the graft donor.

This clonotype was counted a few times. The chain uses TRBV12-3 or TRBV12-4 and TRBJ2-3; D may be TRBD1 (6 bases). CDR3 length: 15 amino acids. Trimming stripped 5 bases from V and 0 bases from J, with 12 bases between. This chain's CDR3 is CASSPWDTSTDTQYF. The CDR3 DNA reads TGTGCCAGCAGTCCCTGGGACACCAGCACAGATACGCAGTATTTT.

This clonotype came up a few times. J is TRBJ1-3 and V is TRBV12-3 or TRBV12-4; no clear D gene. The CDR3 totals 13 residues. The V gene lost 3 bases and the J gene lost 8 bases, with 11 bases spanning the gap. The CDR3 reads CASSFHQPYTIYF. CDR3 DNA: TGTGCCAGCAGTTTCCACCAGCCATACACCATATATTTT.

This chain uses TRBV7-9 with TRBJ1-5; no clear D. CDR3 size: 15 residues. The V end lost 5 bases, the J end lost 3 bases, and 14 bases lay between the germline ends. The germline gives CDR1 SEHNR, CDR2 FQNEAQ (reference sequence). This chain's CDR3 is CASSPLGLNNQPQHF. The DNA of the CDR3 is TGTGCCAGCAGCCCCCTGGGGTTGAACAATCAGCCCCAGCATTTT.

This clonotype showed up many times. This chain links TRBV12-3 or TRBV12-4 with TRBJ2-5; 8 positions match TRBD2. Unmatched junction bases numbered 8, after V lost 9 bases and J lost 2 bases. The CDR3 sequence is 14 residues long. The DNA for the CDR3 is TGTGCCAGTCGGGAGGGACTCAATCAAGAGACCCAGTACTTC. Its protein is CASREGLNQETQYF.

This clonotype has more than one count but fewer than ten. V is TRBV11-2 and J is TRBJ2-1; TRBD2 aligns across 7 bases. This CDR3 is 17 amino acids long. V shed 1 base and J 0 bases; nucleotides not matched to a gene: 6. Germline V gene data show CDR1 as SGHAT and CDR2 as FQNNGV. CDR3 bases: TGTGCCAGCAGCTTAGCCCCAGCGGGGAGCTCCTACAATGAGCAGTTCTTC. It yields the protein CASSLAPAGSSYNEQFF.

The chain combines TRBV27 with TRBJ2-7; D unclear. Trimming shortened V by 6 bases and J by 2 bases, and 14 bases separated the two germline ends. Germline lookup yields CDR1 MNHEY and CDR2 SMNVEV (reference sequence). The CDR3 consists of 14 residues. CDR3 region: CASSPSGGTYEQYF. The CDR3 region has the DNA TGTGCCAGCAGCCCCTCAGGCGGAACCTACGAGCAGTACTTC.

The J gene is TRBJ2-7, the V gene TRBV27; 9 bases are a match to TRBD1. Germline lookup yields CDR1 MNHEY and CDR2 SMNVEV (reference sequence). There are 15 residues in the CDR3. J gave up 2 bases and V 4 bases, and 6 bases lay outside the gene matches. CDR3 DNA: TGTGCCAGCAGTTCACTCGGGACAGGGACCTACGAGCAGTACTTC. Protein sequence: CASSSLGTGTYEQYF.

The V call is TRBV7-9, the J call TRBJ1-1; 8 bases fit TRBD1. This CDR3 region has 14 residues. The germline gives CDR1 SEHNR, CDR2 FQNEAQ (reference sequence). V trimming: 3 bases; J trimming: 1 base; junction bases outside the gene matches: 1. The CDR3 reads CASSFGTGNTEAFF. The DNA of the CDR3 is TGTGCCAGCAGCTTTGGGACAGGGAACACTGAAGCTTTCTTT.

This chain connects TRBV3-1 to TRBJ2-7; the match to TRBD2 covers 8 bases. J lost 1 base, V lost 3 bases, and 2 bases had no gene match. The CDR3 has 14 amino acids. Germline V gene lookup returns CDR1 LGHDT and CDR2 YNNKEL (reference sequence). In nucleotides, the CDR3 is TGTGCCAGCAGCCATAGCGGGAAATCCTACGAGCAGTACTTC. Protein: CASSHSGKSYEQYF.

V is TRBV12-3 or TRBV12-4 and J is TRBJ2-5, with 9 bases matching TRBD1. This CDR3 has 14 amino acids. V lost 6 bases, J lost 3 bases, and 5 bases stayed unmatched. The CDR3 sequence is CASSTWDREETQYF. CDR3 DNA: TGTGCCAGCAGCACTTGGGACAGGGAAGAGACCCAGTACTTC.

This clonotype has at least ten counts. This CDR3 is CSARGQDEQYF. The CDR3 region has the DNA TGCAGTGCTAGGGGACAAGACGAGCAGTACTTC. The genes are TRBV20-1 and TRBJ2-7; D possibly corresponds to TRBD1 (6 bases). Trimming pared 3 bases from V and 5 bases from J, leaving 8 bases between. The CDR3 runs to 11 residues. CDR1 is DFQATT, CDR2 SNEGSKA, per germline (reference sequence).

This clonotype was observed a few times. The chain joins TRBV6-1 to TRBJ2-1, with D possibly matching TRBD1 (6 bases). The CDR3 extends over 15 amino acids. CDR1 is MNHNS and CDR2 is SASEGT in the germline V gene. Trimming shortened V by 8 bases and J by 0 bases, and 14 bases separated the two germline ends. CDR3 in DNA: TGTGCCAGCTTCAAGGGGGACGTCTCCTACAATGAGCAGTTCTTC. It codes for CASFKGDVSYNEQFF.

This clonotype was seen more than once but under ten times. V and J are TRBV18 and TRBJ2-3; 7 bases align to TRBD2. Germline V gene data show CDR1 as KGHSH and CDR2 as LQKENI. This CDR3 has 15 amino acids. V was pared by 4 bases and J by 1 base, with 5 bases of the junction left unmatched. CDR3 amino acids: CASSQLARGTDTQYF. The CDR3 nucleotides read TGTGCCAGCTCACAACTAGCGAGGGGCACAGATACGCAGTATTTT.

The rearrangement joins TRBV12-3 or TRBV12-4 to TRBJ2-7; D could derive from TRBD1 or TRBD2 (5 bases each). This CDR3 has 14 amino acids. Trimming removed 5 bases at V and 2 bases at J, with 13 bases between. Here the CDR3 reads CASSPPRDPYEQYF. The CDR3 DNA sequence: TGTGCCAGCAGTCCCCCGAGGGACCCCTACGAGCAGTACTTC.

This rearrangement joins TRBV2 to TRBJ2-1, with D unresolved. Trimming stripped 4 bases from V and 2 bases from J, with 6 bases between. The CDR3 covers 13 residues. CDR1 and CDR2 (germline): SNHLY, FYNNEI. The CDR3 DNA sequence: TGTGCCAGCAGTGTTGGGCCCTACAATGAGCAGTTCTTC. It is translated as CASSVGPYNEQFF.

In its sample, this clonotype was seen a few times. CDR3 sequence: CASSQVTVGTFTAKHEQYF. In DNA, the CDR3 is TGTGCCAGCAGCCAAGTTACCGTGGGGACCTTCACCGCGAAGCACGAGCAGTACTTC. This chain links TRBV4-2 with TRBJ2-7; the D call may be TRBD1 or TRBD2 (5 bases each). The CDR3 is made up of 19 amino acids. The ends were cut back, 1 base at V and 5 bases at J, with 27 bases in the middle. The germline V gene has CDR1 LGHNA and CDR2 YNFKEQ.

This clonotype was recorded a few times. The gene calls are TRBV20-1 and TRBJ2-7; tentatively, D is TRBD1 or TRBD2 (5 bases each). The CDR3 consists of 11 residues. V lost 5 bases and J lost 12, with 17 bases in between. Germline CDR1 reads DFQATT; CDR2 reads SNEGSKA (reference sequence). CDR3 in amino acids: CSAPGLGTGYF. The CDR3 DNA follows: TGCAGTGCTCCGGGGCTTGGCACGGGGTACTTC.

This clonotype was counted between two and nine times. The chain has TRBV6-5 and TRBJ2-1; 10 nucleotides line up with TRBD1. The junction had 10 bases not matched to a gene; V was cut back by 1 base and J by 4 bases. The CDR3 loop spans 18 amino acids. Germline V gene sequence: CDR1 MNHEY, CDR2 SVGAGI. CDR3 bases: TGTGCCAGCAGTTACTACTCGGCGGACAGGGGGGGATACAATGAGCAGTTCTTC. Amino acid sequence: CASSYYSADRGGYNEQFF.

This clonotype was counted between two and nine times. The J gene is TRBJ2-3, the V gene TRBV2, with 13 bases matching TRBD2. Trimming at V came to 5 bases and at J to 4 bases, leaving 0 bases not matched to a gene. The CDR3 is made up of 14 amino acids. Germline CDR1 is SNHLY and CDR2 is FYNNEI. CDR3 residues: CASSTSGGADTQYF. For the CDR3, the DNA is TGTGCCAGCAGTACTAGCGGGGGGGCAGATACGCAGTATTTT.

J is TRBJ2-1 and V is TRBV24-1; D may match TRBD1 or TRBD2 (5 bases each). The germline CDR1 and CDR2 sequences are KGHDR and SFDVKD. Trimming stripped 5 bases from V and 6 bases from J, with 19 bases between. The CDR3 runs 16 residues. CDR3 loop: CATSGPEDWDRNEQFF. The CDR3 coding sequence is TGTGCCACCAGTGGCCCGGAGGACTGGGACCGCAATGAGCAGTTCTTC.

This clonotype has a single count. The chain couples TRBV12-3 or TRBV12-4 to TRBJ1-1; D is possibly TRBD1 (5 bases). The V end was cut by 5 bases, the J end by 4 bases, with 11 bases between. The CDR3 runs to 13 residues. The CDR3 sequence: CASSAGKVTEAFF. As DNA, the CDR3 is TGTGCCAGCAGTGCAGGGAAGGTCACTGAAGCTTTCTTT.

This clonotype was detected many times. The chain uses TRBV30 and TRBJ2-2; D unresolved. The ends were cut back, 0 bases at V and 1 base at J, with 6 bases in the middle. The CDR3 extends over 14 amino acids. Germline assignment: CDR1 GTSNPN and CDR2 SVGIG (reference sequence). The CDR3 DNA follows: TGTGCCTGGAGTGTCGTGGTGAACACCGGGGAGCTGTTTTTT. This gives the protein CAWSVVVNTGELFF.

This clonotype appeared many times. This chain links TRBV18 with TRBJ1-1; 8 bases are a match to TRBD1. Trimming at V came to 4 bases and at J to 4 bases, leaving 11 bases not matched to a gene. This CDR3 comprises 16 residues. Germline CDR1 reads KGHSH; CDR2 reads LQKENI. CDR3 coding DNA: TGTGCCAGCTCACTCGATTCAGGGGGCACGGGCACTGAAGCTTTCTTT. Protein sequence: CASSLDSGGTGTEAFF.